The 5 T cell receptor beta chains in this list originate from one sample, sequenced in a study of blood T cell repertoires in COVID-19. Data came from immunoSEQ multiplex PCR; TCRdb stores just in-frame clones and leaves some out. The sample yields 8,000 to 10,000 clones, roughly four fifths seen once. The sample taken for sequencing was peripheral blood. Source of these receptors: a human donor in a cohort sampled during active COVID-19.

The CDR3 nucleotides are TGTGCCAGCAGCCTGGACAGGGGCGTCTCCGGGGAGCTGTTTTTT. Protein product: CASSLDRGVSGELFF. The rearrangement links TRBV7-9 to TRBJ2-2; TRBD1 agrees at 9 bases. J gave up 6 bases and V 5 bases, and 7 bases lay outside the gene matches. Germline V CDR1 and CDR2: SEHNR, FQNEAQ (reference sequence). The CDR3 has 15 residues.

The sample holds one count of this clone. The rearrangement uses TRBV5-1 and TRBJ2-7; 9 bases align to TRBD2. Germline lookup yields CDR1 SGHRS and CDR2 YFSETQ. This CDR3 is 15 amino acids long. V shed 2 bases, J shed 4 bases, and the junction held 7 bases outside the gene matches. Written as DNA, the CDR3 is TGCGCCAGCAGCTTTAGCGGGGGCGGTGGGTACGAGCAGTACTTC. Translating gives CASSFSGGGGYEQYF.

The rearrangement joins TRBV5-5 to TRBJ2-6; a possible D gene is TRBD2 (6 bases). The CDR3 has 19 amino acids. Trimming shortened V by 7 bases and J by 0 bases, and 23 bases separated the two germline ends. CDR1 and CDR2 from the germline V gene are SGHKS and YYEKEE (reference sequence). The CDR3 loop reads CASGRMGQFVHSGANVLTF. CDR3 DNA: TGTGCCAGCGGGAGGATGGGGCAATTCGTGCACTCTGGGGCCAACGTCCTGACTTTC.

The V gene is TRBV6-2 or TRBV6-3, the J gene TRBJ1-4; D is ambiguous. V dropped 2 bases and J dropped 0 bases, with 10 bases sitting between them. Germline lookup yields CDR1 MNHEY and CDR2 SVGEGT. This CDR3 has 16 amino acids. The CDR3 coding sequence is TGTGCCAGCAGTTACCTCTGGAGTGCAACTAATGAAAAACTGTTTTTT. Translating gives CASSYLWSATNEKLFF.

The genes are TRBV7-8 and TRBJ2-7; 8 bases line up with TRBD1. From germline, CDR1 is SGHVS and CDR2 FQNEAQ. The CDR3 has 18 residues. Trimming cost V 3 bases and J 1 base; bases outside gene matches: 14. CDR3 nucleotide sequence: TGTGCCAGCAGCTTGGACGTATCAGGGGGCGCGAATTCCTACGAGCAGTACTTC. Translated: CASSLDVSGGANSYEQYF.